These 8 T cell receptor beta chains were sequenced from one sample in a study of T cell clonality in common variable immunodeficiency. The method was immunoSEQ multiplex PCR; TCRdb's version includes in-frame clones alone and lacks a portion of them. The sample has around 47,000 clones, none seen only once. Sequencing input: peripheral blood mononuclear cells. These receptors came from a person between 18 and 70 years old in good health.

The table lists this clone with many counts. The CDR3 end falls 3 residues outside the read, so it is completed with the germline J gene. The J gene is TRBJ2-7, the V gene TRBV19, with 9 nucleotides matching TRBD1. Germline lookup yields CDR1 LNHDA and CDR2 SQIVND (reference sequence). The CDR3 runs 14 residues. Unmatched junction bases numbered 9, after V lost 6 bases and J lost 6 bases. Here the CDR3 reads CASRTTGTGREQYF. The CDR3 DNA, read in part, is TGTGCCAGTAGGACCACCGGGACAGGGCGCGAG.

This clone was recorded many times. Read sequence stops 3 residues before the CDR3 end, and the germline J gene provides the missing end. V usage is TRBV19 and J usage is TRBJ1-5; TRBD1 is a possible D gene (6 bases). Germline V gene sequence: CDR1 LNHDA, CDR2 SQIVND (reference sequence). The CDR3 extends over 15 amino acids. Trimming cost V 1 base and J 1 base, with 8 bases left between them. The CDR3 sequence is CASSIGTASNQPQHF. CDR3 bases read: TGTGCCAGTAGTATAGGGACAGCGAGCAATCAGCCC.

A few counts support this clone. The read halts 3 residues ahead of the CDR3 end, with the missing end drawn from the germline J gene. The chain couples TRBV20-1 to TRBJ1-5; maybe TRBD1 (6 bases). The CDR3 consists of 14 residues. The germline gives CDR1 DFQATT, CDR2 SNEGSKA (reference sequence). V was clipped by 6 bases and J by 1 base, with 13 bases between them. The CDR3 sequence: CSAIRDNSNQPQHF. The DNA read from the CDR3 is TGCAGTGCCATCCGGGACAACAGCAATCAGCCC.

This clone occurred many times. The CDR3 goes on 3 residues after the read ends, and that part is filled in from the germline J gene. The chain links TRBV5-1 to TRBJ2-2; 7 bases map to TRBD1. V lost 4 bases to trimming and J lost 7 bases; unmatched junction nucleotides: 7. This CDR3 contains 14 residues. Germline V CDR1 and CDR2: SGHRS, YFSETQ. The CDR3 loop reads CASSPGTDHGELFF. The part of the CDR3 DNA that was read is TGCGCCAGCAGCCCGGGGACAGATCACGGGGAG.

This clone was seen ten or more times. Read data end 3 residues before the CDR3 end; the end is taken from the germline J gene. The J gene is TRBJ2-3, the V gene TRBV2; D call uncertain. The V gene's germline CDR1 is SNHLY and CDR2 FYNNEI. V lost 8 bases to trimming and J lost 4 bases, with 16 bases between them. The CDR3 is 14 residues long. CDR3 sequence: CASDLGSKADTQYF. CDR3 DNA, as far as it was read: TGTGCCAGCGATCTGGGCAGTAAGGCAGATACG.

This clone was counted at least ten times. The CDR3 is cut off 3 residues early in the read; its end comes from the germline J gene. The chain recombines TRBV20-1 with TRBJ2-7; TRBD1 matches 7 bases. Germline values: CDR1 DFQATT, CDR2 SNEGSKA (reference sequence). Unmatched junction bases numbered 11, after V lost 6 bases and J lost 0 bases. This CDR3 has 15 residues. The CDR3 reads CSARDGTATSYEQYF. Incomplete CDR3 DNA: TGCAGTGCCCGAGACGGGACAGCCACCTCCTACGAG.

This clone was seen a handful of times. The read ends 3 residues before the CDR3 terminus; that terminus is restored from the germline J gene. V and J are TRBV19 and TRBJ2-5, with no clear D. In germline, CDR1 is LNHDA, CDR2 SQIVND (reference sequence). This CDR3 spans 15 amino acids. Trimming cost V 4 bases and J 5 bases, with 17 bases left between them. CDR3 DNA, as far as it was read: TGTGCCAGTAGTACTATATTAGGGCGTGGGGAGACC. It codes for CASSTILGRGET. The whole CDR3 protein is CASSTILGRGETQYF.

This clone occurred a few times. The junction departs from the called germline gene at one end, perhaps through a read error. At the DNA level, this CDR3 is encoded by other sequences in the same sample as well. This CDR3 is CASGGAYSGNTIYF. The DNA read from the CDR3 is TGTGCCAGCGGTGGGGCGTACTCTGGAAACACA. The chain employs TRBV6-1 and TRBJ1-3; a possible D gene is TRBD1 (5 bases). The CDR3 goes on 3 residues after the read ends, and that part is filled in from the germline J gene. CDR3 length equals 14 residues. Germline CDR1 is MNHNS and CDR2 is SASEGT.